The source of this TCR beta chain is a study of blood T cell repertoires in COVID-19. Turning to the study itself: Some COVID-19 samples were acute and others convalescent; all came from the United States, Italy and Spain.

Data came from immunoSEQ multiplex PCR; TCRdb stores just in-frame clones and leaves some out. The sample contains 70,000 or so clones, around 90% of which appear only once. The length of the CDR3 is 15 residues. V was clipped by 2 bases and J by 1 base, with 9 bases between them. Germline V gene lookup returns CDR1 SQVTM and CDR2 ANQGSEA. Material: peripheral blood. This chain connects TRBV29-1 to TRBJ2-6; no reliable D call. The clonotype originates from a woman in her late teens or twenties with acute or convalescent COVID-19. The chain's CDR3 is CSVEFVSSGANVLTF. The CDR3 coding sequence is TGCAGCGTTGAATTTGTGAGTTCTGGGGCCAACGTCCTGACTTTC.